These T cell receptor beta chains were read from a single sample in a study of T-cell reconstitution after alpha-beta-depleted transplantation in children. TCRdb reprocessed the PCR reads with MiXCR, giving one entry per CDR3 protein. The table shows some 240,000 distinct CDR3 sequences, with approximately 12% occurring only once. The starting material was PBMCs from the stem cell graft donor, obtained from the stem cell graft. These receptors were taken from a human donor who donated a stem cell graft to a child with acute lymphoblastic leukemia. Each CDR3 is given with its conserved first and last residue. The D gene is left open where the match is weak. Part of the rows lack a size; the others show once, few, many or a class for expanded clones.

D gene	clone size	J gene	V gene	CDR3 DNA	CDR3 protein
NA	many	TRBJ2-5	TRBV28	TGTGCCAGCAGTCCCCGGAACAGGGAAGAGACCCAGTACTTC	CASSPRNREETQYF
TRBD1	few	TRBJ2-2	TRBV28	TGTGCCAGCAGTTCGGGGACAGAGAACACCGGGGAGCTGTTTTTT	CASSSGTENTGELFF
NA	many	TRBJ1-4	TRBV28	TGTGCCAGCATTCGGGGCCGAACTAATGAAAAACTGTTTTTT	CASIRGRTNEKLFF
TRBD2	many	TRBJ2-5	TRBV10-3	TGTGCCATAAGGACTAGCGGAGAAGAGACCCAGTACTTC	CAIRTSGEETQYF
NA	many	TRBJ2-7	TRBV24-1	TGTGCCACCAGTGAAGGTAGGACCCCCTACGAGCAGTACTTC	CATSEGRTPYEQYF
NA	many	TRBJ2-2	TRBV7-2	TGTGCCAGCAGCTCCCGGTCCGGGACATCCGAGCTGTTTTTT	CASSSRSGTSELFF
NA	many	TRBJ1-2	TRBV7-9	TGTGCCAGCAGCTCACGTCCCGGTGATGAGGGTGGCTACACCTTC	CASSSRPGDEGGYTF
NA	many	TRBJ1-1	TRBV6-6	TGTGCCAGCAGTTATGGTGGTGAAGCTTTCTTT	CASSYGGEAFF
NA	few	TRBJ1-4	TRBV28	TGTGCCAGCACCGACAGGAGGGGTGGTGAAAAACTGTTTTTT	CASTDRRGGEKLFF
TRBD2	many	TRBJ2-3	TRBV5-6	TGTGCCAGCAGCCCGGGTGGGACTAGAGGCACAGATACGCAGTATTTT	CASSPGGTRGTDTQYF
NA	many	TRBJ2-5	TRBV29-1	TGCAGCGTTGAACATGCGGGGACCCAGTACTTC	CSVEHAGTQYF
NA	few	TRBJ2-7	TRBV5-6	TGTGCCAGCAGCGAACTAGGACACGGCGGGACGGTCTCCTACGAGCAGTACTTC	CASSELGHGGTVSYEQYF
NA	many	TRBJ1-1	TRBV5-1	TGCGCCAGCAGCTTGGCGCGGGCCACCAACACTGAAGCTTTCTTT	CASSLARATNTEAFF
TRBD2	many	TRBJ2-1	TRBV7-9	TGTGCCAGCAGCTTAGGGCGGGAGGCGGTCAATGAGCAGTTCTTC	CASSLGREAVNEQFF
NA	many	TRBJ2-1	TRBV29-1	TGCAGCGTGGGGGGAGTAGAATCCAATGAGCAGTTCTTC	CSVGGVESNEQFF
NA	NA	TRBJ1-1	TRBV6-2/TRBV6-3	TGTGCCAGCAGTCCGCACACCGTGAACACTGAAGCTTTCTTC	CASSPHTVNTEAFF
NA	many	TRBJ1-2	TRBV28	TGTGCCAGCAGTCAGAGACAGCCAGCTAACTATGGCTACACCTTC	CASSQRQPANYGYTF
TRBD1	many	TRBJ2-5	TRBV7-8	TGTGCCAGCAGCGCCAACAGGGGACCTGGGACCCAGTACTTC	CASSANRGPGTQYF
TRBD1	few	TRBJ1-2	TRBV12-3/TRBV12-4	TGTGCCAGCAGCGTACAGGGGGTGGGGGGCTACACCTTC	CASSVQGVGGYTF
TRBD2	NA	TRBJ2-2	TRBV27	TGTGCCAGCGGGTCCCGCGGGGGGCCCAACCCCCACACCGGGGAGCTGTTTTTT	CASGSRGGPNPHTGELFF
TRBD1	many	TRBJ1-1	TRBV5-6	TGTGCCAGCCTGGGGAGGGGGCTTTACACTGAAGCTTTCTTT	CASLGRGLYTEAFF
NA	NA	TRBJ2-2	TRBV5-1	TGCGCCAGCAGCTTGGGGATTACGAACACCGGGGAGCTGTTTTTT	CASSLGITNTGELFF
NA	many	TRBJ2-1	TRBV20-1	TGCAGTGCTAGAAAGGGTCTTAGAGCGGGCAATGAGCAGTTCTTC	CSARKGLRAGNEQFF
NA	many	TRBJ1-1	TRBV6-1	TGTGCCAGCAGCAACGGGGTGGGCGCCGAAGCTTTCTTT	CASSNGVGAEAFF
NA	many	TRBJ2-3	TRBV4-3	TGCGCCAGCAGCCAAGATCTGAGGAGGACAGATACGCAGTATTTT	CASSQDLRRTDTQYF
TRBD2	many	TRBJ2-1	TRBV6-1	TGTGCCAGCAGTCTCGGACTAGCTAACGATGAGCAGTTCTTC	CASSLGLANDEQFF
NA	many	TRBJ1-1	TRBV5-1	TGCGCCAGCAGCCCGCGCCACGGGACTGAAGCTTTCTTT	CASSPRHGTEAFF
TRBD2	many	TRBJ2-5	TRBV10-2	TGCGCCAGCAGCCTTAACTCGGGGGGGCCTGAGACCCAGTACTTC	CASSLNSGGPETQYF
TRBD1	few	TRBJ2-5	TRBV11-3	TGTGCCAGCAGCCCACCGGGACAGGGAGGGACCCAGTACTTC	CASSPPGQGGTQYF
TRBD2	many	TRBJ2-2	TRBV24-1	TGTGCCACCAGTGACCCCGGACTAGCTCCTGACGGGGAGCTGTTTTTT	CATSDPGLAPDGELFF
TRBD2	many	TRBJ2-7	TRBV11-1	TGTGCCAGCAGCTTAAGAAGCGGGAGGACCCACGAGCAGTACTTC	CASSLRSGRTHEQYF
TRBD1	many	TRBJ1-4	TRBV28	TGTGCCAGCAGTTTCTCAGGGGGGCTGGGCGAAAAACTGTTTTTT	CASSFSGGLGEKLFF
NA	few	TRBJ2-3	TRBV7-9	TGTGCCAGCAGTTGGAGTGCAGATACGCAGTATTTT	CASSWSADTQYF
NA	many	TRBJ2-3	TRBV7-2	TGTGCCAGCAGCTCGCCTCCCCTAACTAGCACAGATACGCAGTATTTT	CASSSPPLTSTDTQYF
TRBD2	NA	TRBJ2-1	TRBV27	TGTGCCAGCAGTCTAACTAGCGGGAGGTCCTACAATGAGCAGTTCTTC	CASSLTSGRSYNEQFF
TRBD2	few	TRBJ2-5	TRBV7-2	TGTGCCAGCAGCTTAGGATGGACTAGCGGGGGGGGAGAGACCCAGTACTTC	CASSLGWTSGGGETQYF
NA	few	TRBJ1-3	TRBV7-6	TGTGCCAGCAGCTTAAATCCTAGAAACACCATATATTTT	CASSLNPRNTIYF
NA	many	TRBJ2-3	TRBV20-1	TGCAGTGCTAGAGTTTCCGGGACCTCCTTCACAGATACGCAGTATTTT	CSARVSGTSFTDTQYF
NA	many	TRBJ1-1	TRBV12-3/TRBV12-4	TGTGCCAACGGGGGACGGATGAACACTGAAGCTTTCTTT	CANGGRMNTEAFF
NA	many	TRBJ1-4	TRBV27	TGTGCCAGCAGTCCGAGGAATGAAAAACTGTTTTTT	CASSPRNEKLFF
NA	few	TRBJ2-7	TRBV27	TGTGCCAGCAGTTTATCGGCCCGGGGCTACTCCTACGAGCAGTACTTC	CASSLSARGYSYEQYF
NA	many	TRBJ1-5	TRBV28	TGTGCCAGCAGTTTCCCCCAACCTAGGAGGCCCCAGCATTTT	CASSFPQPRRPQHF
TRBD1	many	TRBJ1-5	TRBV19	TGTGCCAGTAGTAAGGGACAGGGGAGGAATCAGCCCCAGCATTTT	CASSKGQGRNQPQHF
TRBD1	many	TRBJ2-5	TRBV9	TGTGCCAGCAGACTAACAGGGGAGAGGGGAAAGACCCAGTACTTC	CASRLTGERGKTQYF
NA	many	TRBJ2-7	TRBV29-1	TGCAGCGTCGATTTCAGGGGGAGGGGGTCCTACGAGCAGTACTTC	CSVDFRGRGSYEQYF
NA	NA	TRBJ2-3	TRBV30	TGTGCCTGGAGTGAGCGACCTGGTTCTCTTGCAGATACGCAGTATTTT	CAWSERPGSLADTQYF
NA	many	TRBJ2-2	TRBV5-5	TGTGCCAGCAGCTTAGGTGTATCAGGGCTAAACACCGGGGAGCTGTTTTTT	CASSLGVSGLNTGELFF
NA	many	TRBJ2-4	TRBV15	TGTGCCACCAGCAGAGATTTAGGGGTAGCCAAAAACATTCAGTACTTC	CATSRDLGVAKNIQYF
TRBD1	few	TRBJ1-2	TRBV29-1	TGCAGCGTTGACAGGACAGGGGAGGATGGCTACACCTTC	CSVDRTGEDGYTF
TRBD1	many	TRBJ2-1	TRBV5-1	TGCGCCAGCAGCAAAGGACAGGGGGGATCCCTGAGCTCCTACAATGAGCAGTTCTTC	CASSKGQGGSLSSYNEQFF
NA	many	TRBJ1-1	TRBV20-1	TGCAGTGCCTCAAGTTACCAGACAGGGAACACTGAAGCTTTCTTT	CSASSYQTGNTEAFF
NA	many	TRBJ1-2	TRBV12-3/TRBV12-4	TGTGCCAGCTCCCAACAGGGACTCTATGGCTACACCTTC	CASSQQGLYGYTF
TRBD2	many	TRBJ2-1	TRBV4-3	TGCGCCAGCAGCCAAGAAATAGGGCGGGGGGGCCTCAATGAGCAGTTCTTC	CASSQEIGRGGLNEQFF
TRBD1	many	TRBJ2-7	TRBV27	TGTGCCAGCAGTCCCAGTGGAGGGACAGGCTACGAGCAGTACTTC	CASSPSGGTGYEQYF
NA	many	TRBJ1-2	TRBV20-1	TGCAGTGCCCCCCAGGGGAATGGCTACACCTTC	CSAPQGNGYTF